The 26 T cell receptor beta chains below were found in one sample sequenced in a study of PD-1 blockade in classical Hodgkin lymphoma. Using immunoSEQ multiplex PCR, the repertoire was profiled, and TCRdb retains in-frame clones only, with some absent. The table lists approximately 5,000 clones, roughly 66% of them singletons. Autologous stem cell transplantation was followed by relapse in every patient, and brentuximab vedotin exposure varied. Sequences were derived from peripheral blood mononuclear cells (PBMCs), sampled before the second cycle of nivolumab. The origin of the receptors is a human donor with classical Hodgkin lymphoma.

In its sample, this clone is medium-sized. The chain uses TRBV7-6 and TRBJ2-7; TRBD1 matches at 9 bases. CDR3 size: 13 residues. V dropped 8 bases and J dropped 4; count of bases not matched to a gene: 6. CDR1 is SGHVS and CDR2 is FNYEAQ in the germline V gene. The CDR3 DNA reads as TGTGCCAGCCAAACAGGGGGCACTTACGAGCAGTACTTC. This sequence encodes CASQTGGTYEQYF.

The chain carries TRBV19 and TRBJ2-1, with 11 bases that match TRBD2. This CDR3 has 15 amino acids. The germline V gene has CDR1 LNHDA and CDR2 SQIVND (reference sequence). V lost 9 bases and J lost 4; bases outside the gene matches: 8. CDR3 DNA sequence: TGTGCCAGCAAGACGGGACTAGCGGCGTACAATGAGCAGTTCTTC. Its protein product is CASKTGLAAYNEQFF.

The chain employs TRBV27 and TRBJ2-2; tentative D call: TRBD1 (5 bases). The length of the CDR3 is 15 residues. The germline V gene encodes CDR1 MNHEY and CDR2 SMNVEV (reference sequence). The germline V and J ends were trimmed by 2 bases and 2 bases, with 9 bases remaining between them. The CDR3 coding sequence is TGTGCCAGCAGTTTAGGAAGGGGTAACACCGGGGAGCTGTTTTTT. Protein sequence: CASSLGRGNTGELFF.

The chain combines TRBV7-2 with TRBJ2-1, with D possibly TRBD2 on 5 matching bases. This CDR3 has 15 amino acids. Germline V CDR1 and CDR2: SGHTA, FQGNSA. The V end was cut by 1 base, the J end by 3 bases, with 10 bases between. This CDR3 reads CASSLEAEVYNEQFF. CDR3 in DNA: TGTGCCAGCAGCTTAGAAGCGGAGGTCTACAATGAGCAGTTCTTC.

This clone was observed a handful of times. This rearrangement joins TRBV19 to TRBJ1-3; D uncertain. The germline V gene has CDR1 LNHDA and CDR2 SQIVND (reference sequence). The CDR3 loop spans 14 amino acids. The germline V and J ends were trimmed by 5 bases and 5 bases, with 13 bases remaining between them. CDR3 in DNA: TGTGCCAGTAGTGGAAGAGGACGGAGAAACACCATATATTTT. The encoded protein is CASSGRGRRNTIYF. Full variable domain (outside the CDR3, taken from reference TRBV19 and TRBJ1-3): DGGITQSPKYLFRKEGQNVTLSCEQNLNHDAMYWYRQDPGQGLRLIYYSQIVNDFQKGDIAEGYSVSREKKESFPLTVTSAQKNPTAFYLCASSGRGRRNTIYFGEGSWLTVV.

The V call is TRBV5-1, the J call TRBJ2-3; a possible D gene is TRBD2 (6 bases). V was cut by 8 bases and J by 0 bases, with 19 bases left in between. The CDR3 totals 16 residues. Germline lookup yields CDR1 SGHRS and CDR2 YFSETQ. In DNA, the CDR3 is TGCGCCAGTTGGCCGGGGGTCGGAGCCAGCACAGATACGCAGTATTTT. Protein: CASWPGVGASTDTQYF.

CDR3 amino acids: CASSQLRGDQETQYF. In DNA, the CDR3 is TGTGCCAGCAGCCAGCTAAGGGGCGACCAAGAGACCCAGTACTTC. This rearrangement joins TRBV4-2 to TRBJ2-5; weak D call: TRBD1 (5 bases). V lost 3 bases, J lost 0 bases, and 11 bases lay in between. Germline CDR1 LGHNA, CDR2 YNFKEQ. There are 15 residues in the CDR3.

This clone has a handful of counts. V usage is TRBV5-5 and J usage is TRBJ1-1; D is uncertain. The CDR3 sequence is 13 residues long. The V and J ends lost 1 base and 3 bases respectively, with 7 bases between them. Germline V gene sequence: CDR1 SGHKS, CDR2 YYEKEE (reference sequence). The CDR3 sequence is CASSLRVYTEAFF. The CDR3 nucleotides are TGTGCCAGCAGCTTGAGGGTTTACACTGAAGCTTTCTTT.

A few counts support this clone. The genes are TRBV28 and TRBJ2-7, with 12 nucleotides matching TRBD2. The CDR3 contains 15 residues. CDR1 is MDHEN, CDR2 SYDVKM, per germline. Unmatched junction bases numbered 6, after V lost 7 bases and J lost 2 bases. CDR3 in DNA: TGTGCCAGCACCGCGACTAGCGGGGGACCCTACGAGCAGTACTTC. It is translated as CASTATSGGPYEQYF.

In DNA form, the CDR3 reads TGTGCCAGCAGCCCGGGTAGGGGTAAGTACGAGCAGTACTTC. It translates to CASSPGRGKYEQYF. The rearrangement joins TRBV10-3 to TRBJ2-7; tentative D call: TRBD1 (5 bases). Germline V gene sequence: CDR1 ENHRY, CDR2 SYGVKD. The V end was cut by 10 bases, the J end by 4 bases, with 20 bases between. This CDR3 is built from 14 residues.

The chain combines TRBV6-5 with TRBJ2-5; D may match TRBD1 or TRBD2 (5 bases each). The CDR3 totals 14 residues. Trimming pared 0 bases from V and 1 base from J, leaving 6 bases between. Germline V CDR1 and CDR2: MNHEY, SVGAGI. This chain's CDR3 is CASSYSGTQETQYF. CDR3 bases: TGTGCCAGCAGTTACTCGGGGACCCAAGAGACCCAGTACTTC.

The CDR3 nucleotides are TGTGCCAGTAGTATAGCCTTGACTCCCCCGGACACCGGGGAGCTGTTTTTT. Its protein is CASSIALTPPDTGELFF. The V gene is TRBV19, the J gene TRBJ2-2; unclear D gene. This CDR3 has 17 amino acids. The ends were cut back, 1 base at V and 3 bases at J, with 15 bases in the middle. Per the germline V gene, CDR1 is LNHDA and CDR2 is SQIVND (reference sequence).

V usage is TRBV7-9 and J usage is TRBJ2-7; 8 positions agree with TRBD2. The germline V gene has CDR1 SEHNR and CDR2 FQNEAQ (reference sequence). The V gene end was trimmed by 6 bases and the J gene end by 4 bases; junction bases not matched to a gene: 11. CDR3 length: 15 amino acids. For the CDR3, the DNA is TGTGCCAGCAGTCCATCCGGGACTAGAACGTACGAGCAGTACTTC. As protein: CASSPSGTRTYEQYF.

This chain connects TRBV30 to TRBJ2-5, with D possibly being TRBD1 (6 bases). The CDR3 spans 15 residues. Deletions cut 1 base from V and 4 bases from J, with 16 bases between. Germline V gene data show CDR1 as GTSNPN and CDR2 as SVGIG (reference sequence). CDR3 protein: CAWSASPRGAETQYF. CDR3 in DNA: TGTGCCTGGAGTGCGTCGCCCAGGGGCGCAGAGACCCAGTACTTC.

The count of this clone is one. The genes are TRBV13 and TRBJ2-5, with D perhaps being TRBD1 or TRBD2 (5 bases each). Germline CDR1 is PRHDT and CDR2 is FYEKMQ (reference sequence). Trimming shortened V by 3 bases and J by 4 bases, and 15 bases separated the two germline ends. The CDR3 is made up of 15 amino acids. The DNA of the CDR3 is TGTGCCAGCAGCTTCATGGGGGTCAGTGGAGAGACCCAGTACTTC. It yields the protein CASSFMGVSGETQYF.

The V and J genes are TRBV19 and TRBJ1-2; D is unclear. V lost 4 bases, J lost 4 bases, and 16 bases lay in between. CDR3 length: 15 residues. From germline, CDR1 is LNHDA and CDR2 SQIVND (reference sequence). DNA for the CDR3: TGTGCCAGTAGTAGAGGGTCACTTGACGGCTATGGCTACACCTTC. Its protein is CASSRGSLDGYGYTF.

V gene TRBV5-5 combines with J gene TRBJ1-4; the D is unclear. The V and J ends lost 1 base and 5 bases respectively, with 15 bases between them. The CDR3 loop spans 16 amino acids. Germline loops: CDR1 SGHKS, CDR2 YYEKEE (reference sequence). For the CDR3, the DNA is TGTGCCAGCAGCTTGTTTGGGCCAGGCGAGAATGAAAAACTGTTTTTT. Its translation: CASSLFGPGENEKLFF.

The J gene is TRBJ1-5, the V gene TRBV4-1; possibly TRBD1 for D (6 bases). Germline V CDR1 and CDR2: MGHRA, YSYEKL. V dropped 1 base and J dropped 0 bases, with 13 bases sitting between them. The CDR3 length is 17 residues. Here the CDR3 reads CASSQGDRPNSNQPQHF. The CDR3, as DNA: TGCGCCAGCAGCCAAGGAGACAGGCCTAATAGCAATCAGCCCCAGCATTTT.

This clone showed up just a few times. This rearrangement joins TRBV5-6 to TRBJ1-1; 9 nucleotides align to TRBD1. The CDR3 is 14 amino acids. V was clipped by 5 bases and J by 1 base; unmatched bases: 3. In germline, CDR1 is SGHDT, CDR2 YYEEEE. This CDR3 is CASRTQGANTEAFF. The CDR3 DNA reads TGTGCCAGCAGAACACAGGGGGCGAACACTGAAGCTTTCTTT.

The V and J genes are TRBV11-2 and TRBJ1-6; no clear D gene. There are 16 residues in the CDR3. The germline V gene has CDR1 SGHAT and CDR2 FQNNGV. Trimming left V 1 base short and J 6 bases short, with 13 bases between. CDR3 coding DNA: TGTGCCAGCAGCTTAGGGTCGGCCGTGACTAATTCACCCCTCCACTTT. It translates to CASSLGSAVTNSPLHF.

This sequence joins TRBV27 and TRBJ1-5; D uncertain. The CDR3 is 13 amino acids. The germline V gene encodes CDR1 MNHEY and CDR2 SMNVEV (reference sequence). V was clipped by 6 bases and J by 2 bases, with 8 bases between them. CDR3 sequence (DNA): TGTGCCAGCAGCGCCGGGGGCAATCAGCCCCAGCATTTT. Its translation is CASSAGGNQPQHF.

The V and J genes are TRBV6-7 and TRBJ2-1; the match to TRBD2 covers 10 bases. TRBV6-7 is labeled an ORF, and its function is uncertain. The CDR3 consists of 16 residues. Trimming took 7 bases from V and 4 from J; bases not matched to a gene: 10. The CDR3 loop reads CASTKGSGGAYNEQFF. CDR3 in DNA: TGTGCCAGCACCAAGGGGAGCGGGGGGGCTTACAATGAGCAGTTCTTC.

This chain uses TRBV19 with TRBJ2-7, with D unresolved. Germline-derived CDR1 and CDR2 are LNHDA and SQIVND (reference sequence). V lost 2 bases and J lost 6, with 14 bases in between. CDR3 length: 14 residues. CDR3 residues: CASSILGYPLEQYF. The CDR3 DNA is TGTGCCAGTAGTATACTGGGATACCCTCTCGAGCAGTACTTC. Looking up the rest from reference TRBV19 and TRBJ2-7 gives the full variable domain: DGGITQSPKYLFRKEGQNVTLSCEQNLNHDAMYWYRQDPGQGLRLIYYSQIVNDFQKGDIAEGYSVSREKKESFPLTVTSAQKNPTAFYLCASSILGYPLEQYFGPGTRLTVT.

V and J are TRBV7-9 and TRBJ1-4, with D hard to call. The V gene lost 0 bases and the J gene lost 0 bases, with 8 bases spanning the gap. Germline-derived CDR1 and CDR2 are SEHNR and FQNEAQ (reference sequence). This CDR3 spans 16 amino acids. The CDR3 protein is CASSLALGSTNEKLFF. Written as DNA, the CDR3 is TGTGCCAGCAGCTTAGCGCTCGGCTCAACTAATGAAAAACTGTTTTTT. The whole variable domain, filled in from reference TRBV7-9 and TRBJ1-4, reads DTGVSQNPRHKITKRGQNVTFRCDPISEHNRLYWYRQTLGQGPEFLTYFQNEAQLEKSRLLSDRFSAERPKGSFSTLEIQRTEQGDSAMYLCASSLALGSTNEKLFFGSGTQLSVL.

The J gene is TRBJ2-3, the V gene TRBV5-1; 10 positions match TRBD2. This CDR3 spans 15 amino acids. Germline CDR1 SGHRS, CDR2 YFSETQ. The V and J ends lost 0 bases and 6 bases, in that order; junction bases with no gene match: 4. Written as DNA, the CDR3 is TGCGCCAGCAGCTTGGGGCCTAGCGGGAGTGATACGCAGTATTTT. Encoded protein: CASSLGPSGSDTQYF.

The chain has TRBV6-5 and TRBJ1-2; D is possibly TRBD1 (6 bases). The CDR3 spans 14 residues. CDR1 MNHEY and CDR2 SVGAGI come from the germline V gene. The V end lost 5 bases, the J end lost 6 bases, and 16 bases lay between the germline ends. CDR3 DNA sequence: TGTGCCAGCAGTCCCCTCGGGGGCTTCGATGGCTACACCTTC. Translation: CASSPLGGFDGYTF.